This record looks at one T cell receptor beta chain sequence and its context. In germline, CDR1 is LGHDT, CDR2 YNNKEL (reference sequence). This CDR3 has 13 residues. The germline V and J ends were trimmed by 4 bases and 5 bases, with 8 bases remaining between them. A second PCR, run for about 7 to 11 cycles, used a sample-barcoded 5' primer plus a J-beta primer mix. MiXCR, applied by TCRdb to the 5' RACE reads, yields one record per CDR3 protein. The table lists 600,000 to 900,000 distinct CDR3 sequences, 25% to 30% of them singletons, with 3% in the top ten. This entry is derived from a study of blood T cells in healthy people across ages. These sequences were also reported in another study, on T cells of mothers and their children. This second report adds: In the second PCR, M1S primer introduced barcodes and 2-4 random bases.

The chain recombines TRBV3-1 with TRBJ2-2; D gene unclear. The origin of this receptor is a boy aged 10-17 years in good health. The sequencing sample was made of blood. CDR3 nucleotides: TGTGCCAGCAGCCCCTTCCCGACCGGGGAGCTGTTTTTT. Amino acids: CASSPFPTGELFF.